This T cell receptor beta chain was identified in a study of T-cell memory formation after mild COVID-19. Study summary: Most TCR clusters belonged to a single donor. Study-wide results and caveats: A second wave expanding day 15 to 37 was CD4+-biased; contracting clones were balanced. SARS-CoV-2 specificity was not confirmed for second-wave clones peaking on day 37.

Researchers used 5'RACE with constant-segment primers to make TCR alpha and TCR beta cDNA libraries that carry sample barcodes and UMIs. A single record per CDR3 protein comes from TCRdb applying MiXCR to the 5' RACE reads. The sample records about 50,000 distinct CDR3 sequences, approximately 7.6% being singletons. The CDR3 covers 15 residues. The trim removed 5 bases at V and 6 bases at J, leaving 11 bases unmatched. CDR1 is SGHTA and CDR2 is FQGNSA in the germline V gene. This clonotype has more than one count but fewer than ten. As yet, its antigen is unknown. The chain joins TRBV7-2 to TRBJ2-7; 9 bases map to TRBD1. This receptor was taken from a young man who had mild COVID-19 (a few samples of this study predate the infection). Cell type and time point are not known. The material sequenced was PBMCs or a T cell subset sorted from them (not recorded which). In nucleotides, the CDR3 is TGTGCCAGCAGCCTCGAGTCCGGGACAGGGACCGAGCAGTACTTC. Its protein product is CASSLESGTGTEQYF.